This T cell receptor beta chain was captured by sequencing in a study of T cell repertoires in cytomegalovirus infection. Study-wide context: Evidence of both CMV infection and a matching HLA type came from public TCR beta signatures.

Findings and caveats of the study: HLA-C-restricted TCR beta clonotypes specific for CMV led the ex vivo response. Summed public TCR beta family frequency identified CMV carriers bearing the relevant HLA.

A single record per CDR3 protein comes from TCRdb applying MiXCR to the reads. The sample holds fewer than 550,000 distinct CDR3 sequences, roughly 29% seen once. V shed 0 bases and J shed 0 bases, with 12 bases lying between them. The CDR3 totals 16 residues. CDR1 is DFQATT and CDR2 is SNEGSKA in the germline V gene (reference sequence). Of note for this clonotype: Its antigen is as yet unknown.

Input material: PBMCs. The receptor was isolated from a human donor in good health (CMV status not recorded). Some clones in this sample may be carry-over from other donors' samples. This chain connects TRBV20-1 to TRBJ2-1, with a tentative D call TRBD2 (6 bases). The CDR3 DNA reads TGCAGTGCTAGAGACGCGGGGAAGGGCTCCTACAATGAGCAGTTCTTC. Protein product: CSARDAGKGSYNEQFF.